This TCR beta chain comes out of a study of early T cells in non-severe SARS-CoV-2 infection (dated by TCRdb to the early 2020s). In the study overall: Bulk RNA from unsorted whole blood was used for TCR sequencing, so alpha and beta chains could not be paired.

Set within a cohort of healthcare workers in London, UK, this nested case-control study involved weekly PCR testing of nasopharyngeal swabs along with blood sampling. Healthcare workers were recruited between 23 and 31 March 2020, during the week of the UK lockdown, and were followed weekly for up to about 15 weeks. As for this clonotype: No cognate antigen has been identified for it. The sample holds no much larger clone one base away, and base qualities are not on file.

Trimming removed 1 base from V and 2 bases from J, leaving 12 bases between the germline ends. CDR1 and CDR2, per the germline V gene (reference sequence), are DFQATT and SNEGSKA. The CDR3 goes from the cysteine to the phenylalanine over 14 residues. Only CDR3 DNA remains: 42 bases, in frame from the first base. Study-level results and caveats: VDJdb matching was skewed toward anti-spike CD8 responses and likely underestimated virus-specific expansions by missing private and CD4 specificities.

The protocol used for the library was 5' RACE. The sequencer was a NextSeq 500. To correct for sequencing error and PCR bias, the TCR library protocol tagged individual cDNA molecules with unique molecular identifiers. TCR alpha and beta chains were both sequenced, and the abundances of alpha and beta sequences in each sample were closely correlated with each other. The study's processing was this. Decombinator V4 was used to annotate the V gene, J gene and CDR3 of the TCR sequences. TCRs were defined as expanded if a significant change between any two time points was detected under a Poisson model with p below 0.0001. TCR abundances were normalised to the total number of TCRs sequenced per sample and were expressed as counts per million. MAIT TCRs were defined by TRAV1-2 paired with TRAJ12, TRAJ20 or TRAJ33, and iNKT TCRs by TRAV10 paired with TRAJ18. A search of VDJdb, accessed on 1 November 2021, was run for TCRs annotated to CMV, EBV and SARS-CoV-2, with TCRs annotated for multiple antigens excluded. The raw public data were reprocessed by TCRdb itself: fastp quality trimming at Q25, MiXCR clonotype calling, in-frame beta chains only. Here each entry gathers all rows of one CDR3 protein and keeps the most common genes and DNA. The V and J calls here are based on TCRdb, not the publication. The sample records approximately 76,000 distinct CDR3 sequences, roughly 12% of which are singletons. The ten largest make up 4.7% of the sample.

The clonotype comes from an adult who was a healthcare worker with PCR-confirmed SARS-CoV-2 infection or an uninfected control (not recorded which). The sequenced sample was whole blood. The V and J genes are TRBV20-1 and TRBJ2-7; possibly the D gene is TRBD2, per 6 matching bases. The base sequence is TGCAGTGCTAGAGCGGCGGGGAACGCCTACGAGCAGTACTTC. Its translation reads: CSARAAGNAYEQYF.